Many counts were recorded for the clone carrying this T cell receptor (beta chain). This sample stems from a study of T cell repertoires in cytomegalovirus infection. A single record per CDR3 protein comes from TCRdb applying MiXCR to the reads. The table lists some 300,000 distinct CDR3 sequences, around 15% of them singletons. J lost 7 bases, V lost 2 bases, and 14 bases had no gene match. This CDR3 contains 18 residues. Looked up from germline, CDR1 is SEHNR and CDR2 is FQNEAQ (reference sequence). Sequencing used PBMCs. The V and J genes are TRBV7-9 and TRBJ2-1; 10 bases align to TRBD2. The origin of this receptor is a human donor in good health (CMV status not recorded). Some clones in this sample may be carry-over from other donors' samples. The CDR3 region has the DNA TGTGCCAGCAGCTTATCAGGATTGGCTAGCGGGGGTCATAATGAGCAGTTCTTC. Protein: CASSLSGLASGGHNEQFF. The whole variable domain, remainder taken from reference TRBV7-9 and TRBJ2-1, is DTGVSQNPRHKITKRGQNVTFRCDPISEHNRLYWYRQTLGQGPEFLTYFQNEAQLEKSRLLSDRFSAERPKGSFSTLEIQRTEQGDSAMYLCASSLSGLASGGHNEQFFGPGTRLTVL.